These 22 T cell receptor beta chains were all obtained from the same sample, sequenced in a study of cytomegalovirus exposure and HLA in healthy donors. This PCR relied on a set of 60 Vbeta primers and 13 Jbeta primers. Profiling relied on immunoSEQ multiplex PCR, and the TCRdb table lists in-frame clones only, not all of them. The sample yields about 140,000 clones, around 72% seen once. The sample consisted of PBMCs. These receptors were taken from a man aged 35-49 years in good health and CMV-seronegative.

V is TRBV29-1 and J is TRBJ2-1; TRBD2 agrees at 7 bases. The V segment lost 0 bases and the J segment 5 bases; nucleotides outside the gene matches: 7. The CDR3 is made up of 15 amino acids. Germline CDR1 reads SQVTM; CDR2 reads ANQGSEA. Written as DNA, the CDR3 is TGCAGCGTTGAAGAAGGGCAGGGAGGGAACAATGAGCAGTTCTTC. It yields the protein CSVEEGQGGNNEQFF.

This clone appeared a single time. The chain uses TRBV27 and TRBJ2-2, with TRBD2 matching over 9 bases. V trimming: 4 bases; J trimming: 3 bases; junction bases outside the gene matches: 9. Germline-derived CDR1 and CDR2 are MNHEY and SMNVEV (reference sequence). The CDR3 is 17 residues long. CDR3 in DNA: TGTGCCAGCAGTTCCCTAGCGGGAATGACTTACACCGGGGAGCTGTTTTTT. Translated: CASSSLAGMTYTGELFF.

This chain links TRBV27 with TRBJ2-1; 8 positions match TRBD1. Unmatched junction bases numbered 7, after V lost 4 bases and J lost 8 bases. Germline V gene lookup returns CDR1 MNHEY and CDR2 SMNVEV (reference sequence). The length of the CDR3 is 14 residues. The CDR3 protein is CASSSTDRAYEQFF. The CDR3 DNA sequence: TGTGCCAGCAGTTCGACGGACAGGGCTTATGAGCAGTTCTTC.

This chain joins TRBV5-1 and TRBJ2-7; possible D gene TRBD2, 5 bases. Germline assignment: CDR1 SGHRS and CDR2 YFSETQ. The CDR3 consists of 14 residues. V was pared by 3 bases and J by 2 bases, with 12 bases between. CDR3: CASSSRVAAYEQYF. The CDR3 DNA reads TGCGCCAGCAGCTCGAGGGTTGCGGCCTACGAGCAGTACTTC. The complete variable domain, with remaining parts taken from reference TRBV5-1 and TRBJ2-7, reads KAGVTQTPRYLIKTRGQQVTLSCSPISGHRSVSWYQQTPGQGLQFLFEYFSETQRNKGNFPGRFSGRQFSNSRSEMNVSTLELGDSALYLCASSSRVAAYEQYFGPGTRLTVT.

The V and J genes are TRBV7-7 and TRBJ2-1, with 8 bases matching TRBD1. This CDR3 comprises 15 residues. V lost 1 base, J lost 6 bases, and 5 bases stayed unmatched. From germline, CDR1 is SSHAT and CDR2 FNYEAQ (reference sequence). CDR3 bases: TGTGCCAGCAGCTTAGGGACAGGGAGTTCCAATGAGCAGTTCTTC. This sequence encodes CASSLGTGSSNEQFF. The whole variable domain, filled in from reference TRBV7-7 and TRBJ2-1, reads GAGVSQSPRYKVTKRGQDVTLRCDPISSHATLYWYQQALGQGPEFLTYFNYEAQPDKSGLPSDRFSAERPEGSISTLTIQRTEQRDSAMYRCASSLGTGSSNEQFFGPGTRLTVL.

This clone was counted a few times. The chain joins TRBV7-9 to TRBJ2-3, with TRBD2 matching 9 bases. The CDR3 consists of 16 residues. Germline CDR1 reads SEHNR; CDR2 reads FQNEAQ (reference sequence). V shed 5 bases, J shed 5 bases, and the junction held 11 bases outside the gene matches. For the CDR3, the DNA is TGTGCCAGCAGCCGTCCCTTGGCGGGAGGGGTAGATACGCAGTATTTT. It codes for CASSRPLAGGVDTQYF.

The chain joins TRBV5-1 to TRBJ2-3; no clear D. Germline-derived CDR1 and CDR2 are SGHRS and YFSETQ. The V gene lost 1 base and the J gene lost 1 base, with 7 bases spanning the gap. The CDR3 extends over 14 amino acids. CDR3 region: CASSLTRRTDTQYF. The CDR3 DNA reads TGCGCCAGCAGCTTGACGCGGCGCACAGATACGCAGTATTTT.

This clone has only a few counts. This chain joins TRBV7-2 and TRBJ2-7; D is perhaps TRBD1 (6 bases). Germline CDR1 reads SGHTA; CDR2 reads FQGNSA. Between the trimmed V and J ends, which lost 1 base and 2 bases, there was a span of 12 bases. The CDR3 sequence is 15 residues long. This CDR3 reads CASSLVGQRTYEQYF. The CDR3 DNA follows: TGTGCCAGCAGCTTAGTCGGACAGAGAACCTACGAGCAGTACTTC.

This clone was seen a single time. Written as DNA, the CDR3 is TGTGCCAGCAGCCTACCGGGACAGGGAACCTACGAGCAGTACTTC. Protein: CASSLPGQGTYEQYF. J is TRBJ2-7 and V is TRBV27, with TRBD1 identical over 9 bases. Per the germline V gene, CDR1 is MNHEY and CDR2 is SMNVEV (reference sequence). The junction had 8 bases not matched to a gene; V was cut back by 6 bases and J by 2 bases. This CDR3 region has 15 residues.

Note on this clone: The same CDR3 can be traced to other DNA sequences in this sample. CDR3: CASSLAGGLYNEQFF. CDR3 nucleotide sequence: TGCGCCAGCAGCTTGGCCGGTGGACTTTACAATGAGCAGTTCTTC. V gene TRBV5-1 combines with J gene TRBJ2-1; TRBD2 might be the D (5 bases). Looked up from germline, CDR1 is SGHRS and CDR2 is YFSETQ. CDR3 length: 15 residues. The V end lost 0 bases, the J end lost 4 bases, and 11 bases lay between the germline ends.

This chain links TRBV28 with TRBJ2-2; 8 positions match TRBD2. CDR3 length equals 17 residues. Germline loops: CDR1 MDHEN, CDR2 SYDVKM. With V trimmed by 6 bases and J by 1 base, 10 bases remained unmatched. This CDR3 reads CASSAPGLGLNTGELFF. The CDR3 nucleotides are TGTGCCAGCAGCGCTCCGGGACTAGGTTTGAACACCGGGGAGCTGTTTTTT.

The V and J genes are TRBV10-1 and TRBJ2-1, with 11 bases identical to TRBD2. V gave up 4 bases and J gave up 5 bases; unmatched junction bases: 10. The CDR3 covers 17 residues. Per the germline V gene, CDR1 is WNHNN and CDR2 is SYGVQD (reference sequence). The CDR3 sequence: CASSANSGRANDNEQFF. The CDR3 coding sequence is TGCGCCAGCAGTGCAAATAGCGGGAGGGCCAATGACAATGAGCAGTTCTTC.

This chain links TRBV15 with TRBJ1-1; D is ambiguous. The CDR3 consists of 13 residues. Deletions cut 3 bases from V and 1 base from J, with 6 bases between. Germline V gene sequence: CDR1 LNHNV, CDR2 YYDKDF (reference sequence). The CDR3 nucleotides are TGTGCCACCAGCAGCCTAAGGAACACTGAAGCTTTCTTT. This translates into CATSSLRNTEAFF.

V is TRBV7-2 and J is TRBJ2-7; weak D call: TRBD2 (5 bases). CDR1 SGHTA and CDR2 FQGNSA come from the germline V gene. Trimming left V 4 bases short and J 2 bases short, with 12 bases between. This CDR3 spans 14 amino acids. The CDR3 coding sequence is TGTGCCAGCAGCTCCAGGACTCTTCCCTACGAGCAGTACTTC. Amino acid sequence: CASSSRTLPYEQYF.

The CDR3 region has the DNA TGTGCCAGCAGTGTTAGCGGGGGGGCCATAAACAATGAGCAGTTCTTC. This codes for CASSVSGGAINNEQFF. This chain joins TRBV25-1 and TRBJ2-1; 11 bases match TRBD2. CDR3 length: 16 amino acids. CDR1 MGHDK and CDR2 SYGVNS come from the germline V gene. Trimming removed 4 bases from V and 5 bases from J; junction bases left unmatched: 7. Complete variable domain (other parts from reference TRBV25-1 and TRBJ2-1): EADIYQTPRYLVIGTGKKITLECSQTMGHDKMYWYQQDPGMELHLIHYSYGVNSTEKGDLSSESTVSRIRTEHFPLTLESARPSHTSQYLCASSVSGGAINNEQFFGPGTRLTVL.

The rearrangement links TRBV6-1 to TRBJ1-5; D not resolved. This CDR3 region has 15 residues. Germline lookup yields CDR1 MNHNS and CDR2 SASEGT. Deletions cut 6 bases from V and 0 bases from J, with 12 bases between. CDR3 nucleotides: TGTGCCAGCAGGGTACAGATCGATAGCAATCAGCCCCAGCATTTT. Amino acids: CASRVQIDSNQPQHF.

CDR3 bases: TGCGCCAGCAGCTTGGTGGCGGGACCCGGGGAGCTGTTTTTT. Translation gives CASSLVAGPGELFF. The chain couples TRBV5-1 to TRBJ2-2; weak D call: TRBD2 (6 bases). This CDR3 is built from 14 residues. The germline V gene encodes CDR1 SGHRS and CDR2 YFSETQ. V dropped 0 bases and J dropped 6 bases, with 9 bases sitting between them.

The chain joins TRBV5-1 to TRBJ2-3; 7 positions agree with TRBD2. This CDR3 has 15 residues. Germline V gene lookup returns CDR1 SGHRS and CDR2 YFSETQ. Trimming took 0 bases from V and 2 from J; bases not matched to a gene: 3. The DNA for the CDR3 is TGCGCCAGCAGCTTGGAAGGGAGGGTCACAGATACGCAGTATTTT. Residues: CASSLEGRVTDTQYF.

The chain's CDR3 is CASSSGLAGGFYEQYF. Written as DNA, the CDR3 is TGTGCCAGCAGCTCGGGACTAGCGGGAGGTTTCTACGAGCAGTACTTC. The chain is built from TRBV5-4 and TRBJ2-7; 15 bases agree with TRBD2. The CDR3 sequence is 16 residues long. V was clipped by 3 bases and J by 3 bases; unmatched bases: 4. Looked up from germline, CDR1 is SGHNT and CDR2 is YYREEE (reference sequence).

This chain connects TRBV7-8 to TRBJ1-1, with D maybe TRBD1 (5 bases). Trimming cost V 5 bases and J 5 bases, with 21 bases left between them. Germline assignment: CDR1 SGHVS and CDR2 FQNEAQ. The CDR3 loop spans 16 amino acids. This CDR3 is CASSPLWGEVRTEAFF. CDR3 in DNA: TGTGCCAGCAGCCCCCTTTGGGGGGAGGTGAGGACTGAAGCTTTCTTT.

The chain combines TRBV6-1 with TRBJ1-1; the D gene is possibly TRBD1 (6 bases). This CDR3 spans 15 amino acids. Trimming shortened V by 1 base and J by 6 bases, and 15 bases separated the two germline ends. Germline V gives CDR1 MNHNS, CDR2 SASEGT. For the CDR3, the DNA is TGTGCCAGCAGTGAAGGGGGGGGCAGGGAGGCTGAAGCTTTCTTT. It is translated as CASSEGGGREAEAFF.

J is TRBJ1-3 and V is TRBV7-8, with D possibly matching TRBD1 (5 bases). Germline V gives CDR1 SGHVS, CDR2 FQNEAQ. The V gene lost 5 bases and the J gene lost 2 bases, with 16 bases spanning the gap. The CDR3 runs 16 residues. The CDR3 bases are TGTGCCAGCAGCCCCTACGGGGGTACGACTGGAAACACCATATATTTT. Translation: CASSPYGGTTGNTIYF.